Listed below are T cell receptor beta chains from one sample, sequenced in a study of T-cell reconstitution after alpha-beta-depleted transplantation in children. MiXCR was run by TCRdb on the PCR reads, yielding one entry per CDR3 protein. The data show 440,000 or so distinct CDR3 sequences, with over 40% seen just once and 27% held by the top ten. Sequenced material: PBMCs, taken before TCRalphabeta/CD19-depleted stem cell transplant. Every receptor here comes from a girl aged 2-10 years with aplastic anemia, due to receive a stem cell transplant. Both conserved end residues are trimmed from each CDR3. Each record gives: CDR3 length, V gene, CDR3 protein.

14,TRBV5-1,ASSQSGTGETYGYT
11,TRBV6-5,ASSFGPDYGYT
16,TRBV20-1,SASDDINAGEGTDTQY
13,TRBV7-2,ASSKGLANTDTQY
11,TRBV30,AWSVRGLREQY
14,TRBV24-1,ATSVGGRPNTGELF
12,TRBV28,ASRLTGIGNTIY
12,TRBV7-2,ASSLVTGTDTQY
11,TRBV10-3,AISPIEAGEQY
13,TRBV7-3,ASSAPGTSYTEAF
11,TRBV24-1,ATSPSHDNEQF
13,TRBV3-1,ASSQVAKLYNEQF
11,TRBV24-1,ATRDTTYNEQF
10,TRBV5-8,ASSLALVVQY
13,TRBV5-1,ASSAGQGYTDTQY
11,TRBV5-4,ASSLELGTGEY
16,TRBV20-1,SARDRMRAGQIYNEQF
15,TRBV5-1,ASSLAITGLLNTEAS
13,TRBV4-1,ASSQDQGRAWTQY
13,TRBV6-5,ASSFLGTGLYEQY
11,TRBV29-1,SVLSGSTGELF
11,TRBV28,ASSTTPTNEQF
11,TRBV5-1,ASSLDAFYEQY
14,TRBV28,ASSSFEGSDYNEQF
12,TRBV5-1,ASSAGTGRTEAF
15,TRBV5-1,ASSLGADSSRADTQY
12,TRBV20-1,SAAGGAGTDTQY
13,TRBV20-1,SARGGMVPNNEQF
11,TRBV7-9,ASSPSGYQPQH
14,TRBV7-9,ASSLAPGTGRVEQY